This T cell receptor (beta chain) was recovered during a study of T cell responses to AZD1222 COVID-19 vaccine. General study points: Close to half of spike-specific TCRs reportedly recognize unmutated variant regions.

The CDR3 spans 15 residues. V gave up 3 bases and J gave up 4 bases, with 15 bases separating them. Germline CDR1 reads KGHSH; CDR2 reads LQKENI. Using immunoSEQ multiplex PCR, the repertoire was profiled, and TCRdb retains in-frame clones only, with some absent. Altogether 150,000 or so clones are present, 85% to 90% being singletons, with the ten largest covering about a tenth. On this clone itself: Its antigen is not identified. Other DNA sequences within the sample encode an identical CDR3.

Analyses pooled second doses at about 4 or about 12 weeks. The J gene is TRBJ1-1, the V gene TRBV18, with TRBD1 as a possible D gene (5 bases). The TCR was taken from an adult who received the AZD1222 COVID-19 vaccine. The material was peripheral blood, obtained 28 days after the second AZD1222 dose. CDR3 bases: TGTGCCAGCTCACCCCCTGGGGGAGTAGGCACTGAAGCTTTCTTT. Translation: CASSPPGGVGTEAFF.